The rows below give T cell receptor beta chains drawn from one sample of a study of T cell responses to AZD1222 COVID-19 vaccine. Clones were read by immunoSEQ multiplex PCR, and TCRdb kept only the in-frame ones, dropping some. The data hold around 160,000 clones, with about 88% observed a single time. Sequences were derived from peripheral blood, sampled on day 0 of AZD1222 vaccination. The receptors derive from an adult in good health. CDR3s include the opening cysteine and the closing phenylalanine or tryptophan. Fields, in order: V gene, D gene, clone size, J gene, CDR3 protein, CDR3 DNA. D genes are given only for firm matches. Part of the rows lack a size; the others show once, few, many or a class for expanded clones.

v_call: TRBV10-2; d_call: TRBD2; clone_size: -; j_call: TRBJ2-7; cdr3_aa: CASRLAGGPNEQYF; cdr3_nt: TGCGCCAGCAGACTAGCGGGAGGGCCTAACGAGCAGTACTTC
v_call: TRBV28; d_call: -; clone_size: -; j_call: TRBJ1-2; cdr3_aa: CASPKAGLIPALDGYTF; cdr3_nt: TGTGCCAGCCCAAAGGCCGGTTTGATCCCCGCTCTGGATGGCTACACCTTC
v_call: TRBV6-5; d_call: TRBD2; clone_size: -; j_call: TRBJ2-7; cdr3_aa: CASRTRGGGSYEQYF; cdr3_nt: TGTGCCAGCAGGACCCGGGGGGGCGGGAGCTACGAGCAGTACTTC
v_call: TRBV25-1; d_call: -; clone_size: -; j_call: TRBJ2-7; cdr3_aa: CASSEFDEQYF; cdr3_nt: TGTGCCAGCAGTGAATTCGACGAGCAGTACTTC
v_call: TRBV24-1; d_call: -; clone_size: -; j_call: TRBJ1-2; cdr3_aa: CATSDGLGAGGYGYTF; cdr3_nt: TGTGCCACCAGTGATGGTTTAGGGGCCGGGGGCTATGGCTACACCTTC
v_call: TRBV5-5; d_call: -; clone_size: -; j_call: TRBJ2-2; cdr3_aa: CASSLARGELFF; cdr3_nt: TGTGCCAGCAGCTTGGCCCGCGGGGAGCTGTTTTTT
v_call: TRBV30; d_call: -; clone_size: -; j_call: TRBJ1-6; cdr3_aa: CAWSSQEISPLHF; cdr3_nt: TGTGCCTGGAGCTCTCAGGAGATCTCACCCCTCCACTTT
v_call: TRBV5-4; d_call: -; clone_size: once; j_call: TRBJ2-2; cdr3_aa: CASSPPGLSLSGELFF; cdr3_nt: TGTGCCAGCAGCCCCCCGGGACTCAGTCTTTCCGGGGAGCTGTTTTTT
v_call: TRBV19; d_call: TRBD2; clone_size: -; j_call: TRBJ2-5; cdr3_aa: CASSKGASGTQETQYF; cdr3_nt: TGTGCCAGTAGTAAAGGGGCTAGCGGGACTCAAGAGACCCAGTACTTC
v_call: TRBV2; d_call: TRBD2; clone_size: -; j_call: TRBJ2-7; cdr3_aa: CASSEGLAGDEQYF; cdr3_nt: TGTGCCAGCAGTGAGGGACTAGCGGGAGACGAGCAGTACTTC
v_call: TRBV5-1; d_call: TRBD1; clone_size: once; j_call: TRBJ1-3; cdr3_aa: CASSFNLGQASGNTIYF; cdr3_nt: TGCGCCAGCAGCTTTAACCTCGGACAGGCCTCTGGAAACACCATATATTTT
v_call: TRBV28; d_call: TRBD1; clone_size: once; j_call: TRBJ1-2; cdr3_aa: CASRGGPTGNYGYTF; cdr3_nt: TGTGCCAGCAGGGGGGGACCGACAGGGAACTATGGCTACACCTTC
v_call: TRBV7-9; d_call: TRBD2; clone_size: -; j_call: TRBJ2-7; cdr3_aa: CASSRQLAGDYEQYF; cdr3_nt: TGTGCCAGCAGCCGCCAACTAGCGGGCGACTACGAGCAGTACTTC
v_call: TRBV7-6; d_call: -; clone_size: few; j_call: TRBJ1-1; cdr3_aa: CASSLGLTETEAFF; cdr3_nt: TGTGCCAGCAGCCTAGGCCTAACGGAGACTGAAGCTTTCTTT
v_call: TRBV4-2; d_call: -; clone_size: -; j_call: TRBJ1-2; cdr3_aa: CASSQESGPWGYTF; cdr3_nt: TGTGCCAGCAGCCAAGAATCGGGACCATGGGGCTACACCTTC
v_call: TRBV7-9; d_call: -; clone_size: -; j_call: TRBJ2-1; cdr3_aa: CASSLGGDYNEQFF; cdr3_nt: TGTGCCAGCAGCTTAGGAGGGGACTACAATGAGCAGTTCTTC
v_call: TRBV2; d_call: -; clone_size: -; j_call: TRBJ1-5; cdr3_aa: CASSVQRHSNQPQHF; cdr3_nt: TGTGCCAGCAGTGTTCAACGACATAGCAATCAGCCCCAGCATTTT
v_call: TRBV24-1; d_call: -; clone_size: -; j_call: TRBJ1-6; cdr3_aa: CATRGQNNSPLHF; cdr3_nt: TGTGCCACCAGAGGACAGAATAATTCACCCCTCCACTTT
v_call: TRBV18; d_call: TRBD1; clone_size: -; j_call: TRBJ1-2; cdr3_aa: CASSSGTGTVNYGYTF; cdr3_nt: TGTGCCAGCTCGTCCGGGACAGGGACAGTAAACTATGGCTACACCTTC
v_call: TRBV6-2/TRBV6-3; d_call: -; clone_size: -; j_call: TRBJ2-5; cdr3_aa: CASSSARESETQYF; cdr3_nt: TGTGCCAGCAGCTCGGCCCGGGAATCCGAGACCCAGTACTTC
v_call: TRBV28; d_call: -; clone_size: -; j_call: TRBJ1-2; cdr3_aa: CASSFPGVYGYTF; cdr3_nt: TGTGCCAGCAGTTTCCCGGGCGTCTATGGCTACACCTTC
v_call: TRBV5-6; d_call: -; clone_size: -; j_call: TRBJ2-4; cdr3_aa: CASSPLSGGLAKNIQYF; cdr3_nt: TGTGCCAGCAGCCCCCTGTCGGGGGGCCTAGCCAAAAACATTCAGTACTTC
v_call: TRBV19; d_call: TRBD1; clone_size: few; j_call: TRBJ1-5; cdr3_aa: CASTDRAYSNQPQHF; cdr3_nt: TGTGCCAGTACGGACAGGGCTTATAGCAATCAGCCCCAGCATTTT
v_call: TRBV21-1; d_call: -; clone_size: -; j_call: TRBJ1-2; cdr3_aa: CASIPRGNGYTF; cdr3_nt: TGTGCCAGCATCCCCCGTGGGAATGGCTACACCTTC
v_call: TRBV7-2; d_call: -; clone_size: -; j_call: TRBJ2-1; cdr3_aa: CASSLGGSYNEQFF; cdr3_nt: TGTGCCAGCAGCTTAGGTGGGTCCTACAATGAGCAGTTCTTC
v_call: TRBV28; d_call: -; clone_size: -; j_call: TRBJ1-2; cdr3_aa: CASSLFSPDRNLNYGYTF; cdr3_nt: TGTGCCAGCAGTTTATTCTCGCCTGACAGGAATCTGAACTATGGCTACACCTTC
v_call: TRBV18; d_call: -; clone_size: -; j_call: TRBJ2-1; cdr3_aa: CASSPPRGGEGYNEQFF; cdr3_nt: TGTGCCAGCTCACCACCCCGTGGAGGGGAAGGGTACAATGAGCAGTTCTTC
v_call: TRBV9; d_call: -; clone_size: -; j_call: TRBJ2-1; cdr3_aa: CASSIAGSSYNEQFF; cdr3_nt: TGTGCCAGCAGCATCGCGGGGAGCTCCTACAATGAGCAGTTCTTC
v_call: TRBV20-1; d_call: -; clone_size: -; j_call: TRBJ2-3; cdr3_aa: CSARIYSEPYF; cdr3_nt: TGCAGTGCTAGGATATACTCAGAGCCTTATTTT
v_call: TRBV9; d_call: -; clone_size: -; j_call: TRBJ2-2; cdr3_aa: CASSVGLARQRAGELFF; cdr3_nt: TGTGCCAGCAGCGTAGGCCTAGCGCGACAGAGGGCCGGGGAGCTGTTTTTT
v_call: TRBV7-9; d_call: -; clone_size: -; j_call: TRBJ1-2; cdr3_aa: CASSLEVRVEGYTF; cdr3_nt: TGTGCCAGCAGCTTAGAAGTCAGGGTTGAAGGCTACACCTTC
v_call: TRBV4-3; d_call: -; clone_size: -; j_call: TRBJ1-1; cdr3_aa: CASSQDLVGDTEAFF; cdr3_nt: TGCGCCAGCAGCCAAGATTTGGTGGGGGACACTGAAGCTTTCTTT
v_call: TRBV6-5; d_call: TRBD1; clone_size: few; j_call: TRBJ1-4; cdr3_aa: CASSYSKGGVDEKLFF; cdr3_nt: TGTGCCAGCAGTTACTCGAAAGGGGGCGTTGATGAAAAACTGTTTTTT
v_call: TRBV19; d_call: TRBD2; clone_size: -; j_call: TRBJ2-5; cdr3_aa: CASRASGRRETQYF; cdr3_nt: TGTGCCAGTAGGGCTAGCGGGAGGCGAGAGACCCAGTACTTC
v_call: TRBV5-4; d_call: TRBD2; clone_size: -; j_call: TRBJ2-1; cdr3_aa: CASSLSGLAGFNDAFF; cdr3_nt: TGTGCCAGCAGCTTGTCAGGACTAGCGGGGTTCAATGATGCGTTCTTC
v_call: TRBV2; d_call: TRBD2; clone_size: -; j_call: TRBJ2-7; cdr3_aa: CASSERGFTSGRTHEQYF; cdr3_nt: TGTGCCAGCAGTGAGAGGGGGTTTACTAGCGGGAGGACCCACGAGCAGTACTTC
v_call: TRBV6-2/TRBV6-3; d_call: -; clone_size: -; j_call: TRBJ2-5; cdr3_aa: CASSYSIPERAGETQYF; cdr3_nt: TGTGCCAGCAGTTACTCGATTCCAGAAAGGGCTGGAGAGACCCAGTACTTC
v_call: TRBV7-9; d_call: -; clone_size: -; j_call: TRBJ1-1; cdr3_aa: CASSLTGRDTEAFF; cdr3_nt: TGTGCCAGCAGCTTAACAGGAAGGGACACTGAAGCTTTCTTT
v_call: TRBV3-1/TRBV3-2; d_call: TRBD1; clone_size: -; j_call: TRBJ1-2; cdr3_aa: CASSQPGTAYTF; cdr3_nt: TGTGCCAGCAGCCAACCCGGGACAGCCTACACCTTC
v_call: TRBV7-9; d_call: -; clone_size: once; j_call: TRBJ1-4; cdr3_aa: CASSLVRLTHGSNEKLFF; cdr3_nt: TGTGCCAGCAGCTTAGTGCGTCTAACCCATGGGTCTAATGAAAAACTGTTTTTT
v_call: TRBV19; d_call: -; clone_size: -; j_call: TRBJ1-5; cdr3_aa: CASSRGINQPQHF; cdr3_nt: TGTGCCAGTAGTAGGGGCATCAATCAGCCCCAGCATTTT
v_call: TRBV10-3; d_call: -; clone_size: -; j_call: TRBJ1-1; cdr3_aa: CAISDMWSTEAFF; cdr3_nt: TGTGCCATCAGTGATATGTGGAGCACTGAAGCTTTCTTT
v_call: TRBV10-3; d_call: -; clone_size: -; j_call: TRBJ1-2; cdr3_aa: CAISEEVGGYTF; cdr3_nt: TGTGCCATCAGTGAGGAGGTCGGGGGCTACACCTTC